This TCR beta chain was found in a study of OX40 agonist ivuxolimab in advanced cancers. Study-level information: Mean age about 60 years, range roughly 20 to 85; around 80% male. Under the entry rules, prior anti-PD-1, anti-PD-L1 or anti-CTLA-4 therapy was allowed, and 35% to 40% had some.

Systemic immunosuppression or a history of autoimmune disease excluded patients. Profiled with immunoSEQ multiplex PCR; TCRdb holds only in-frame clones, not every one. The repertoire holds about 69,000 clones, with nearly 90% as singletons. This CDR3 has 13 amino acids. The germline V gene has CDR1 MNHEY and CDR2 SMNVEV (reference sequence). J lost 4 bases, V lost 7 bases, and 6 bases had no gene match. The TCR originated in an adult with an advanced solid tumor such as melanoma, head and neck, liver or kidney cancer. Sequences were derived from CD4+ or CD8+ T cells sorted from blood, sampled in a trial of the OX40 agonist ivuxolimab. This sequence joins TRBV27 and TRBJ1-1, with 7 bases aligning to TRBD1. CDR3 coding DNA: TGTGCCAGCACCGACAGGGCTTTCACTGAAGCTTTCTTT. Protein sequence: CASTDRAFTEAFF.